These 27 T cell receptor beta chains originate from one sample sequenced in a study of PD-L1 blockade in urothelial cancer. Sequencing used immunoSEQ multiplex PCR; TCRdb keeps in-frame clones, though not all of them. The sample records tens of thousands of clones, 80% to 90% being singletons. The source material was PBMCs, sampled around atezolizumab (anti-PD-L1) treatment. These receptors all stem from a man between 50 and 59 years old with urothelial cancer.

This chain connects TRBV19 to TRBJ2-1; 7 nucleotides line up with TRBD2. The CDR3 contains 14 residues. CDR1 and CDR2 from the germline V gene are LNHDA and SQIVND (reference sequence). The ends lost 7 bases at V and 7 bases at J; junction bases unmatched: 10. CDR3 nucleotides: TGTGCCAGTAAAATCGGGGACTACGCTAATGAGCAGTTCTTC. This sequence encodes CASKIGDYANEQFF.

The chain recombines TRBV6-5 with TRBJ2-5; tentatively, D is TRBD2 (5 bases). V dropped 9 bases and J dropped 2 bases, with 13 bases sitting between them. Germline values: CDR1 MNHEY, CDR2 SVGAGI. This CDR3 is built from 13 residues. The CDR3 nucleotides read TGTGCCAGTTCCTCGGCGGGTCAAGAGACCCAGTACTTC. Translated, it gives CASSSAGQETQYF.

This chain uses TRBV9 with TRBJ2-7; tentative D call: TRBD2 (7 bases). V lost 4 bases and J 3 bases, leaving 14 bases between the germline ends. Germline values: CDR1 SGDLS, CDR2 YYNGEE. The length of the CDR3 is 14 residues. The CDR3 DNA reads as TGTGCCAGCAGCAAGGGGGGGGACTACTACGAGCAGTACTTC. This gives the protein CASSKGGDYYEQYF.

This chain links TRBV5-4 with TRBJ2-1; 10 nucleotides match TRBD2. CDR1 SGHNT and CDR2 YYREEE come from the germline V gene (reference sequence). After removal of 4 bases from V and 4 bases from J, the junction contained 2 bases not matched to a gene. CDR3 length equals 14 residues. Written as DNA, the CDR3 is TGTGCCAGCAGCCGGACTAGCGGTTACAATGAGCAGTTCTTC. It is translated as CASSRTSGYNEQFF.

The sample holds a few counts of this clone. The gene calls are TRBV4-1 and TRBJ2-7; 13 nucleotides align to TRBD2. Germline V gene lookup returns CDR1 MGHRA and CDR2 YSYEKL. The length of the CDR3 is 17 residues. The junction had 5 bases not matched to a gene; V was cut back by 3 bases and J by 0 bases. The CDR3 here is CASSQLGLAGISYEQYF. The CDR3 DNA reads TGCGCCAGCAGCCAGCTGGGACTAGCGGGAATCTCCTACGAGCAGTACTTC.

The genes are TRBV30 and TRBJ2-3; 9 bases match TRBD2. V was pared by 1 base and J by 3 bases, with 2 bases of the junction left unmatched. This CDR3 region has 14 residues. Germline loops: CDR1 GTSNPN, CDR2 SVGIG (reference sequence). The CDR3 reads CAWSGAGGTDTQYF. DNA of the CDR3: TGTGCCTGGAGTGGAGCGGGAGGTACAGATACGCAGTATTTT.

This rearrangement joins TRBV10-3 to TRBJ1-5; perhaps TRBD1 as D (6 bases). The germline V gene encodes CDR1 ENHRY and CDR2 SYGVKD. V lost 3 bases, J lost 3 bases, and 12 bases lay in between. This CDR3 spans 15 amino acids. CDR3 bases: TGTGCCATCAGTGATACAGGGCTACCCAATCAGCCCCAGCATTTT. Encoded protein: CAISDTGLPNQPQHF.

This clone has a single count. The genes are TRBV7-9 and TRBJ1-2, with D unclear. The CDR3 spans 18 residues. CDR1 SEHNR and CDR2 FQNEAQ come from the germline V gene (reference sequence). Deletions cut 5 bases from V and 1 base from J, with 23 bases between. CDR3 residues: CASSPSGHPSGGNYGYTF. The CDR3 coding sequence is TGTGCCAGCAGCCCATCGGGCCACCCGTCGGGAGGTAACTATGGCTACACCTTC.

The CDR3 bases are TGTGCTAGTGGTTTGGTACAGGGTTCCGGAAACACCATATATTTT. Translated, it gives CASGLVQGSGNTIYF. The gene calls are TRBV12-5 and TRBJ1-3; weak D call: TRBD1 (6 bases). This CDR3 is built from 15 residues. In germline, CDR1 is LGHNT, CDR2 FRNRAP. Trimming took 0 bases from V and 4 from J, leaving 10 bases between them.

The V gene is TRBV12-2, the J gene TRBJ2-7; the table's D call, TRBD2, was not checked against the DNA. TRBV12-2 represents a pseudogene. The CDR3 is 16 amino acids. The CDR3 is CASRPGTSESVHEQYF. CDR3 nucleotides: TGTGCAAGTCGCCCCGGGACTAGCGAGTCGGTCCACGAGCAGTACTTC.

V usage is TRBV28 and J usage is TRBJ1-2; D is possibly TRBD1 (5 bases). Germline values: CDR1 MDHEN, CDR2 SYDVKM. This CDR3 is 11 amino acids long. CDR3 nucleotides: TGTGCTACTAGCGGGGGCTATGGCTACACCTTC. It translates to CATSGGYGYTF.

The rearrangement links TRBV7-9 to TRBJ1-1; D is undetermined. The CDR3 covers 15 residues. V lost 7 bases, J lost 1 base, and 16 bases lay in between. Germline CDR1 is SEHNR and CDR2 is FQNEAQ (reference sequence). CDR3 region: CASTAGFLRNTEAFF. The CDR3 DNA reads as TGTGCCAGCACGGCGGGGTTTTTGCGGAACACTGAAGCTTTCTTT.

The chain has TRBV30 and TRBJ1-2; a possible D gene is TRBD1 (6 bases). V gave up 3 bases and J gave up 10 bases, with 15 bases separating them. The CDR3 sequence is 12 residues long. Germline V gene sequence: CDR1 GTSNPN, CDR2 SVGIG (reference sequence). CDR3 residues: CAWSQTGTTYTF. In DNA form, the CDR3 reads TGTGCCTGGAGCCAAACCGGGACAACCTACACCTTC.

V and J are TRBV4-1 and TRBJ2-2, with 7 bases identical to TRBD1. The germline gives CDR1 MGHRA, CDR2 YSYEKL. The CDR3 sequence is 16 residues long. V lost 1 base and J lost 4; bases outside the gene matches: 6. The CDR3 protein is CASSQVMGQPTGELFF. CDR3 DNA sequence: TGCGCCAGCAGCCAAGTAATGGGACAGCCCACCGGGGAGCTGTTTTTT.

The rearrangement links TRBV7-8 to TRBJ2-7; the match to TRBD1 covers 8 bases. This CDR3 has 13 residues. Germline V gene sequence: CDR1 SGHVS, CDR2 FQNEAQ. Trimming removed 5 bases from V and 7 bases from J; junction bases left unmatched: 7. The CDR3 coding sequence is TGTGCCAGCAGCAACCGACAGGGGAGAGAGCAGTACTTC. Translation gives CASSNRQGREQYF.

V and J are TRBV7-8 and TRBJ2-2; the match to TRBD2 covers 8 bases. CDR3 length: 16 amino acids. Germline V gives CDR1 SGHVS, CDR2 FQNEAQ. The ends lost 5 bases at V and 6 bases at J; junction bases unmatched: 11. CDR3 nucleotides: TGTGCCAGCAGCAACCGTTGGAGCGGGGGCCCCGGGGAGCTGTTTTTT. Translated, it gives CASSNRWSGGPGELFF.

This chain uses TRBV11-1 with TRBJ1-2; D remains unclear. The V and J ends lost 2 bases and 7 bases respectively, with 11 bases between them. The CDR3 runs to 13 residues. CDR1 is SGHAT and CDR2 is FQDESV in the germline V gene (reference sequence). The CDR3 DNA follows: TGTGCCAGCAGCTTAACCAGGCTGGCTGGCTACACCTTC. Translation: CASSLTRLAGYTF.

The chain is built from TRBV7-9 and TRBJ2-1; weak D call: TRBD2 (7 bases). The CDR3 runs 18 residues. CDR1 is SEHNR and CDR2 is FQNEAQ in the germline V gene (reference sequence). Trimming took 2 bases from V and 5 from J, leaving 22 bases between them. The CDR3 region has the DNA TGTGCCAGCAGCTTAAAAGGCGTGGGGGGGGCTCGGGACAATGAGCAGTTCTTC. This sequence encodes CASSLKGVGGARDNEQFF.

The chain recombines TRBV4-3 with TRBJ2-2, with 9 bases aligning to TRBD2. CDR1 is LGHNA, CDR2 YSLEER, per germline. The CDR3 length is 19 residues. V lost 0 bases, J lost 1 base, and 9 bases stayed unmatched. Here the CDR3 reads CASSQDGIAGVGNTGELFF. DNA for the CDR3: TGCGCCAGCAGCCAAGATGGCATAGCGGGAGTCGGGAACACCGGGGAGCTGTTTTTT.

The chain uses TRBV6-5 and TRBJ1-5, with D possibly TRBD1 on 5 matching bases. In germline, CDR1 is MNHEY, CDR2 SVGAGI. V was cut by 4 bases and J by 3 bases, with 10 bases left in between. The CDR3 covers 14 residues. The CDR3 here is CASSLDSVNQPQHF. In DNA, the CDR3 is TGTGCCAGCAGTTTAGACAGCGTCAATCAGCCCCAGCATTTT.

This sequence joins TRBV6-5 and TRBJ2-5; D possibly corresponds to TRBD2 (6 bases). This CDR3 has 13 amino acids. Germline lookup yields CDR1 MNHEY and CDR2 SVGAGI. V lost 2 bases and J 3 bases, leaving 7 bases between the germline ends. The CDR3 DNA reads as TGTGCCAGCAGTTACCGGGGGAAAGAGACCCAGTACTTC. Amino acids: CASSYRGKETQYF.

This chain links TRBV5-5 with TRBJ1-5, with TRBD1 matching 9 bases. V was clipped by 2 bases and J by 0 bases; unmatched bases: 15. Germline V gives CDR1 SGHKS, CDR2 YYEKEE (reference sequence). The CDR3 has 20 residues. The CDR3 region has the DNA TGTGCCAGCAGCTTCGGGGCCGGGACAGGGTCGGGGTATAGCAATCAGCCCCAGCATTTT. Translated, it gives CASSFGAGTGSGYSNQPQHF.

This chain connects TRBV10-2 to TRBJ2-3; 9 bases match TRBD2. The J segment lost 4 bases and the V segment lost 6 bases, leaving 5 bases of the junction unmatched. Germline V CDR1 and CDR2: WSHSY, SAAADI. This CDR3 has 14 residues. CDR3 region: CASSRTSGPDTQYF. The CDR3 nucleotides read TGCGCCAGCAGCAGAACTAGCGGGCCAGATACGCAGTATTTT.

The V gene is TRBV11-2, the J gene TRBJ2-4; the match to TRBD1 covers 9 bases. The junction had 4 bases not matched to a gene; V was cut back by 5 bases and J by 8 bases. The CDR3 spans 13 residues. Per germline, CDR1 SGHAT and CDR2 FQNNGV. CDR3 nucleotides: TGTGCCAGCAGCGGCCGGGACAGGGACATTCAGTACTTC. It encodes CASSGRDRDIQYF.

This chain uses TRBV30 with TRBJ1-6; 9 positions match TRBD1. The germline CDR1 and CDR2 sequences are GTSNPN and SVGIG (reference sequence). The CDR3 has 19 amino acids. V was clipped by 0 bases and J by 9 bases; unmatched bases: 18. The CDR3 spells CAWSVSVAHSGQGRSPLHF. CDR3 bases: TGTGCCTGGAGTGTCTCCGTTGCTCATTCGGGACAGGGACGTTCACCCCTCCACTTT. Variable domain in full (rest from reference TRBV30 and TRBJ1-6): SQTIHQWPATLVQPVGSPLSLECTVEGTSNPNLYWYRQAAGRGLQLLFYSVGIGQISSEVPQNLSASRPQDRQFILSSKKLLLSDSGFYLCAWSVSVAHSGQGRSPLHFGNGTRLTVT.

The chain employs TRBV18 and TRBJ1-1; tentatively, D is TRBD1 (5 bases). V was trimmed by 5 bases and J by 2 bases, leaving 15 bases between them. This CDR3 has 15 residues. Germline V CDR1 and CDR2: KGHSH, LQKENI. CDR3 in DNA: TGTGCCAGCTCATCTGGGGCAGGGCCCAACACTGAAGCTTTCTTT. Its translation: CASSSGAGPNTEAFF.

The J gene is TRBJ2-3, the V gene TRBV7-6; 10 bases align to TRBD2. The CDR3 loop spans 16 amino acids. In germline, CDR1 is SGHVS, CDR2 FNYEAQ. The trim removed 5 bases at V and 2 bases at J, leaving 7 bases unmatched. The CDR3 sequence: CASSPLAGGLTDTQYF. In DNA form, the CDR3 reads TGTGCCAGCAGCCCGTTAGCGGGAGGACTCACAGATACGCAGTATTTT.